Included here is one T cell receptor beta chain sequence, with context. Its cognate antigen is unknown. The record originates from a study of beta chain features in type 1 diabetes. CD45RO/CCR7/CD25/CD127/CD95/CD27 staining was used to isolate CD4+ naive, central memory, regulatory and stem cell-like memory cells by sorting. Sequencing targeted expressed TCRB transcripts, as all isolated RNA had been reverse transcribed. Libraries were prepared by immunoSEQ multiplex PCR; TCRdb keeps only in-frame clonotypes and omits some of them. The sample lists more than 550,000 clones, about 14% occurring once. Study-wide results and limits: TCRB CDR3 length was moderately but significantly reduced in all four CD4+ subsets of Type 1 diabetes patients. Patients' naive, central memory and Treg TCRB repertoires seemed closer to one another than those of healthy donors.

CDR3 size: 13 residues. The V end was cut by 3 bases, the J end by 5 bases, with 10 bases between. Per the germline V gene, CDR1 is KGHSH and CDR2 is LQKENI. The material sequenced was naive CD4+ T cells from blood. J is TRBJ1-1 and V is TRBV18; D unresolved. The sequence was collected from a man between 18 and 29 years old with type 1 diabetes. The CDR3 region has the DNA TGTGCCAGCTCACCGTCGGAGGAGACTGAAGCTTTCTTT. Translating it yields CASSPSEETEAFF.